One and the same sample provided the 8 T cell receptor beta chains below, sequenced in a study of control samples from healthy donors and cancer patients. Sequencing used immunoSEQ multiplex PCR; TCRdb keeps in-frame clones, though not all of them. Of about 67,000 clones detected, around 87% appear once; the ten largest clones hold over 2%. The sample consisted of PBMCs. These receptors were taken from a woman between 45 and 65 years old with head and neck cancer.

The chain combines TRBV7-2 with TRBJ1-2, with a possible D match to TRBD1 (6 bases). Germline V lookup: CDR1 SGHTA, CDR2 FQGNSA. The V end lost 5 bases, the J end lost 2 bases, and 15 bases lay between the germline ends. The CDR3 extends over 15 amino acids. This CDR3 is CASSNPGVLNYGYTF. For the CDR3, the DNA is TGTGCCAGCAGCAATCCAGGGGTTCTGAACTATGGCTACACCTTC.

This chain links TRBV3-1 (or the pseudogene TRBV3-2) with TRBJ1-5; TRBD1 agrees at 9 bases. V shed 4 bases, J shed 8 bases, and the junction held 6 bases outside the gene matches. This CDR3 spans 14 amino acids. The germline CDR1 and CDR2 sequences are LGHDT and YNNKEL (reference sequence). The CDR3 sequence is CASSLDRGYEPQHF. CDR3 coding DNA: TGTGCCAGCAGCCTAGACAGGGGGTATGAGCCCCAGCATTTT.

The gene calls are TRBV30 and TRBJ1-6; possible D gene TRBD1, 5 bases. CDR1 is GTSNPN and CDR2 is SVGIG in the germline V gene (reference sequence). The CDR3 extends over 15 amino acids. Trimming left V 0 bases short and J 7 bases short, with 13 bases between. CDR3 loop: CAWSVRGFENSPLHF. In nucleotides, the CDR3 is TGTGCCTGGAGTGTACGGGGCTTTGAGAATTCACCCCTCCACTTT. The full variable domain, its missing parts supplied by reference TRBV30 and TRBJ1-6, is SQTIHQWPATLVQPVGSPLSLECTVEGTSNPNLYWYRQAAGRGLQLLFYSVGIGQISSEVPQNLSASRPQDRQFILSSKKLLLSDSGFYLCAWSVRGFENSPLHFGNGTRLTVT.

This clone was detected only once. CDR3 in DNA: TGTGCCAGCAGAGGACAGGGGTGGACCTACAATGAGCAGTTCTTC. Protein: CASRGQGWTYNEQFF. The J gene is TRBJ2-1, the V gene TRBV27; the match to TRBD1 covers 9 bases. V was pared by 6 bases and J by 2 bases, with 5 bases of the junction left unmatched. The length of the CDR3 is 15 residues. From germline, CDR1 is MNHEY and CDR2 SMNVEV (reference sequence).

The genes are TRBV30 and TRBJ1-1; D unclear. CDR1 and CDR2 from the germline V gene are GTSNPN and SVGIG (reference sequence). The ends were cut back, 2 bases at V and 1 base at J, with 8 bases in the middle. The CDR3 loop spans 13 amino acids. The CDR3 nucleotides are TGTGCCTGGAGTATCTCTTCGAACACTGAAGCTTTCTTT. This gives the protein CAWSISSNTEAFF.

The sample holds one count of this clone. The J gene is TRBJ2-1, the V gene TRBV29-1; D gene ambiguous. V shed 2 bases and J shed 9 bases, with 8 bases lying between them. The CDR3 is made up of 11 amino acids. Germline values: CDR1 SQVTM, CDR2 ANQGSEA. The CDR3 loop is CSVERVGEQFF. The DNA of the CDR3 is TGCAGCGTTGAACGAGTCGGTGAGCAGTTCTTC.

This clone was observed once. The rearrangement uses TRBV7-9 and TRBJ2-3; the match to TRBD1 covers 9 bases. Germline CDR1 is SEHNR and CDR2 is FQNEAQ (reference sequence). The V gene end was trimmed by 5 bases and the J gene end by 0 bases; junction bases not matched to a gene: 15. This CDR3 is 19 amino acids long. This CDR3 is CASSPIGTGPAGSTDTQYF. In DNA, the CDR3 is TGTGCCAGCAGCCCGATCGGGACAGGGCCGGCGGGAAGCACAGATACGCAGTATTTT.

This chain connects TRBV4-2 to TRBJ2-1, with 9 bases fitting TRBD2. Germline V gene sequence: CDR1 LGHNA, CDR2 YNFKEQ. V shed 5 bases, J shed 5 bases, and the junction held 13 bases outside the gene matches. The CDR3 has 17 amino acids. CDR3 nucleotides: TGTGCCAGCAGCGCGATGGGCCAGCGGGGGGCCGACAATGAGCAGTTCTTC. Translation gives CASSAMGQRGADNEQFF.